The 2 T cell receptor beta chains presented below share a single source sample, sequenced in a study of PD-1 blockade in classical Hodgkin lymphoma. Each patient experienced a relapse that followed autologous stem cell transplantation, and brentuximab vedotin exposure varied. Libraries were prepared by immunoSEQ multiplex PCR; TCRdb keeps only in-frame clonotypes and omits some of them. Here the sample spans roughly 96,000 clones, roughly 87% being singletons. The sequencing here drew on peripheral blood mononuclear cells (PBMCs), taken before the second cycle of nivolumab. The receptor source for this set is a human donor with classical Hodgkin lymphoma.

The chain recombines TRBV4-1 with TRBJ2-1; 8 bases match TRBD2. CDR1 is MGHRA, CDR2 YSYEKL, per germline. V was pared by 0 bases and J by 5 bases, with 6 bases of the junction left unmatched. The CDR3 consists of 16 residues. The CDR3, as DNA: TGCGCCAGCAGCCAAGATCGGGGGGGGCCTGACAATGAGCAGTTCTTC. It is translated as CASSQDRGGPDNEQFF.

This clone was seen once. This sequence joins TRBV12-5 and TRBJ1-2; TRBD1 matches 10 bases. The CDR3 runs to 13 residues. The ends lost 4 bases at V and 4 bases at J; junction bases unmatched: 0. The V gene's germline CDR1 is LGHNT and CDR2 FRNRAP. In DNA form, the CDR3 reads TGTGCTAGTGGTTGGACAGGGGGCTATGGCTACACCTTC. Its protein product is CASGWTGGYGYTF. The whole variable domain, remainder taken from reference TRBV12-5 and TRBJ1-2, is DARVTQTPRHKVTEMGQEVTMRCQPILGHNTVFWYRQTMMQGLELLAYFRNRAPLDDSGMPKDRFSAEMPDATLATLKIQPSEPRDSAVYFCASGWTGGYGYTFGSGTRLTVV.